The subject of this entry is one TCR beta chain. Its antigen is not known. This sample is part of a study of post-analysis software for immune sequencing data. Looking at the study overall: Several disease courses (relapsing-remitting, secondary progressive and progressive-relapsing) of multiple sclerosis were included. Study-level results: Same-batch samples co-clustered strongly by F measure. Diversity measured as normalized Chao1 was significantly lower in multiple sclerosis patients than in controls. Relative to controls, patients had about 5 TRBV segments at higher frequency, with TRBV5-6, TRBV5-1 and TRBV20-1 among these.

The TCR beta cDNA libraries contained unique molecular identifiers. The source material, about 0.85 to 11 million T cells, gave rise to 400,000 to 550,000 cDNA molecules. TCRdb analysed the PCR reads with MiXCR anew, one entry per CDR3 protein. The data hold a few hundred thousand distinct CDR3 sequences, with roughly 46% observed a single time. Per germline, CDR1 SGHTA and CDR2 FQGTGA. V lost 1 base and J 7 bases, leaving 18 bases between the germline ends. This CDR3 spans 16 amino acids. This TCR came from a girl between 5 and 17 years old with multiple sclerosis. The material sequenced was blood. The V and J genes are TRBV7-3 and TRBJ2-3; D tentatively reads TRBD1 or TRBD2 (5 bases each). Here the CDR3 DNA reads TGTGCCAGCAGCTTAAGTTCTGGAGAGGGGAGCCATACGCAGTATTTT. As protein: CASSLSSGEGSHTQYF.